This T cell receptor (beta chain) was observed in a study of T-cell reconstitution after alpha-beta-depleted transplantation in children. Study-wide points: Reports say that about two months after transplant, the alpha-beta T cells came out of several hundred graft clones that had expanded. It was newly produced T cells that mostly accounted for T-cell counts and diversity one year after transplant. Diversity of TCRbeta at day 60 was high in some patients, arising from surviving recipient T cells and thymic progenitors.

In the case of this clonotype: Its matching antigen is unknown.

Molecular barcoding with unique molecular identifiers was used for the TCRbeta library. Via MiXCR, TCRdb re-called the PCR reads, giving one row per CDR3 protein. The repertoire includes roughly 98,000 distinct CDR3 sequences, around 16% of them detected once, and less than 20% sits in the top ten. From germline, CDR1 is SNHLY and CDR2 FYNNEI. V dropped 7 bases and J dropped 11 bases, with 21 bases sitting between them. The CDR3 extends over 15 amino acids. The V gene is TRBV2, the J gene TRBJ1-6, with D perhaps matching TRBD1 (5 bases). This clonotype was sampled from a male patient aged 2-15 years who had a stem cell transplant for acute lymphoblastic leukemia, so the T cells may come from the graft donor. Source: PBMCs, mostly from graft donor cells, taken 180 days after TCRalphabeta/CD19-depleted stem cell transplant. CDR3 DNA: TGTGCCAGCACCCCCAGACAGCATATAATTCCACCCCTCCACTTT. Its translation is CASTPRQHIIPPLHF. The complete variable domain, with remaining parts taken from reference TRBV2 and TRBJ1-6, reads EPEVTQTPSHQVTQMGQEVILRCVPISNHLYFYWYRQILGQKVEFLVSFYNNEISEKSEIFDDQFSVERPDGSNFTLKIRSTKLEDSAMYFCASTPRQHIIPPLHFGNGTRLTVT.